Listed below are T cell receptor beta chains from one sample, sequenced in a study of blood T cell repertoires in COVID-19. Clones were read by immunoSEQ multiplex PCR, and TCRdb kept only the in-frame ones, dropping some. The table includes fewer than 400,000 clones, 80% to 90% detected once. Sequenced material: PBMCs or T cells enriched from blood (not recorded which). Receptor source: a man aged 25 to 40 who had recovered from COVID-19. CDR3s include the opening cysteine and the closing phenylalanine or tryptophan. The order of the fields is CDR3 DNA, CDR3 protein, J gene, clone size, V gene, D gene. D genes are given only for firm matches. Expanded clones are given a class, and other clones once, few, many or no size at all.

CDR3nt: TGTGCCAGCAGGTTAGCGGGGGGGGCCACAGATACGCAGTATTTT
CDR3aa: CASRLAGGATDTQYF
j_gene: TRBJ2-3
abundance: .
v_gene: TRBV2
d_gene: TRBD2

CDR3nt: TGTGCCAGCAGCGCCAAGGACAGGGCGAGCTATAATTCACCCCTCCACTTT
CDR3aa: CASSAKDRASYNSPLHF
j_gene: TRBJ1-6
abundance: .
v_gene: TRBV9
d_gene: TRBD1

CDR3nt: TGTGCCAGCTCACCAGGGACAGGGTCCTCGCTAAGCGGCTACACCTTC
CDR3aa: CASSPGTGSSLSGYTF
j_gene: TRBJ1-2
abundance: .
v_gene: TRBV18
d_gene: TRBD1

CDR3nt: TGTGCCAGCAGCTGGACAGGGGGCGGCACTGAAGCTTTCTTT
CDR3aa: CASSWTGGGTEAFF
j_gene: TRBJ1-1
abundance: .
v_gene: TRBV5-4
d_gene: TRBD1

CDR3nt: TGTGCCAGCAGTTACTTACAGGGCGGGAACACTGAAGCTTTCTTT
CDR3aa: CASSYLQGGNTEAFF
j_gene: TRBJ1-1
abundance: .
v_gene: TRBV6-6
d_gene: .

CDR3nt: TGTGCCAGCAGCTTAGAAGGACCCAGCGGCGCGCAGTATTTT
CDR3aa: CASSLEGPSGAQYF
j_gene: TRBJ2-3
abundance: .
v_gene: TRBV11-2
d_gene: .

CDR3nt: TGTGCCAGCAGCCAAGAAGCATTACGGTCACGGACCCAGTACTTC
CDR3aa: CASSQEALRSRTQYF
j_gene: TRBJ2-5
abundance: .
v_gene: TRBV4-2
d_gene: .

CDR3nt: TGTGCCAGCGCCAGACTTAATGAAAAACTGTTTTTT
CDR3aa: CASARLNEKLFF
j_gene: TRBJ1-4
abundance: .
v_gene: TRBV7-2
d_gene: .

CDR3nt: TGCGCCAGCAGCTTACGTGTAACGGGGGGGGCCCTAGAGGAGCAGTACTTC
CDR3aa: CASSLRVTGGALEEQYF
j_gene: TRBJ2-7
abundance: .
v_gene: TRBV5-1
d_gene: TRBD2

CDR3nt: TGTGCCTGGAGTTCGACTAGCGGGGGAGACATTCAGTACTTC
CDR3aa: CAWSSTSGGDIQYF
j_gene: TRBJ2-4
abundance: .
v_gene: TRBV30
d_gene: TRBD2

CDR3nt: TGTGCCAGTAGTGTTGCCGGGACAGGGCTGTCTAATGAAAAACTGTTTTTT
CDR3aa: CASSVAGTGLSNEKLFF
j_gene: TRBJ1-4
abundance: .
v_gene: TRBV19
d_gene: TRBD1

CDR3nt: TGTGCCAGCAGCTTGAACAGGGCGATCGGTAACTATGGCTACACCTTC
CDR3aa: CASSLNRAIGNYGYTF
j_gene: TRBJ1-2
abundance: .
v_gene: TRBV5-8
d_gene: .

CDR3nt: TGTGCCAGCTCACCGGAGGGAGGTGGCACTGAAGCTTTCTTT
CDR3aa: CASSPEGGGTEAFF
j_gene: TRBJ1-1
abundance: .
v_gene: TRBV18
d_gene: .

CDR3nt: TGTGCCAGCAGCCCGGGCGGGATGAACACTGAAGCTTTCTTT
CDR3aa: CASSPGGMNTEAFF
j_gene: TRBJ1-1
abundance: .
v_gene: TRBV7-3
d_gene: .

CDR3nt: TGTGCCAGCAGCCCCCATCAGGGGGCGAGCTCCTACGAGCAGTACTTC
CDR3aa: CASSPHQGASSYEQYF
j_gene: TRBJ2-7
abundance: .
v_gene: TRBV9
d_gene: TRBD1

CDR3nt: TGTGCCAGCAGTTTATCCCCAGGGGGCGTCGTTGAAGCTTTCTTT
CDR3aa: CASSLSPGGVVEAFF
j_gene: TRBJ1-1
abundance: .
v_gene: TRBV27
d_gene: TRBD1

CDR3nt: TGCGCCAGCAGCTCGTACGGACTAGCGGGGGGTTTAGCAGATACGCAGTATTTT
CDR3aa: CASSSYGLAGGLADTQYF
j_gene: TRBJ2-3
abundance: once
v_gene: TRBV5-1
d_gene: TRBD2

CDR3nt: TGTGCCAGCAGTGAAGAGGAGGGGATTGGCACTGAAGCTTTCTTT
CDR3aa: CASSEEEGIGTEAFF
j_gene: TRBJ1-1
abundance: .
v_gene: TRBV2
d_gene: .

CDR3nt: TGCGCCAGCAGCGAGGACAGCTCCTATTTTATTGGAGAGACCCAGTACTTC
CDR3aa: CASSEDSSYFIGETQYF
j_gene: TRBJ2-5
abundance: .
v_gene: TRBV5-1
d_gene: .

CDR3nt: TGTGCCAGTGTGGACTACCCTTTCACAGATACGCAGTATTTT
CDR3aa: CASVDYPFTDTQYF
j_gene: TRBJ2-3
abundance: .
v_gene: TRBV7-9
d_gene: .

CDR3nt: TGTGCCGTACAACCGGGACAGCAAGAGACCCAGTACTTC
CDR3aa: CAVQPGQQETQYF
j_gene: TRBJ2-5
abundance: .
v_gene: TRBV10-3
d_gene: TRBD1

CDR3nt: TGTGCCAGCAGTTACTCGACAGGAGATAGGGGCTACACCTTC
CDR3aa: CASSYSTGDRGYTF
j_gene: TRBJ1-2
abundance: .
v_gene: TRBV6-2/TRBV6-3
d_gene: .

CDR3nt: TGTGCCAGCAGCTTGGGGGGACTAGCGGGGGCCGTTAGCACAGATACGCAGTATTTT
CDR3aa: CASSLGGLAGAVSTDTQYF
j_gene: TRBJ2-3
abundance: .
v_gene: TRBV5-8
d_gene: TRBD2

CDR3nt: TGTGCCACCAGGGACAGTCATGAAGCTTTCTTT
CDR3aa: CATRDSHEAFF
j_gene: TRBJ1-1
abundance: .
v_gene: TRBV24-1
d_gene: .

CDR3nt: TGTGCCAGCAGCTTAGCGTGGGTAGGGGCCCAGACCGGGGAGCTGTTTTTT
CDR3aa: CASSLAWVGAQTGELFF
j_gene: TRBJ2-2
abundance: .
v_gene: TRBV7-9
d_gene: .

CDR3nt: TGTGCCAGCAGCGATTGGGCCGGCGCGCCCATATATTTT
CDR3aa: CASSDWAGAPIYF
j_gene: TRBJ1-3
abundance: .
v_gene: TRBV9
d_gene: .

CDR3nt: TGTGCCATCAGTACGGACACCCCCGAAGCTTTCTTT
CDR3aa: CAISTDTPEAFF
j_gene: TRBJ1-1
abundance: .
v_gene: TRBV10-3
d_gene: .